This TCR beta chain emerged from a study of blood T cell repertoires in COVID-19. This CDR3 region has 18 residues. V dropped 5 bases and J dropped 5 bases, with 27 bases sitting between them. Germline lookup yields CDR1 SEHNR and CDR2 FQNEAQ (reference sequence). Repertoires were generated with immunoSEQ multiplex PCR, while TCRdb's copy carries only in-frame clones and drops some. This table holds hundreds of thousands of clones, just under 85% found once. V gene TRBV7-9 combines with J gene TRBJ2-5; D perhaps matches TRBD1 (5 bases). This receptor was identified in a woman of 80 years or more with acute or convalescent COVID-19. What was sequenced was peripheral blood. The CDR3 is CASSRPAGLTILWETQYF. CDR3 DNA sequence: TGTGCCAGCAGCCGTCCCGCAGGGCTAACCATTCTTTGGGAGACCCAGTACTTC. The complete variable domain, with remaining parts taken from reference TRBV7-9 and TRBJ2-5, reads DTGVSQNPRHKITKRGQNVTFRCDPISEHNRLYWYRQTLGQGPEFLTYFQNEAQLEKSRLLSDRFSAERPKGSFSTLEIQRTEQGDSAMYLCASSRPAGLTILWETQYFGPGTRLLVL.